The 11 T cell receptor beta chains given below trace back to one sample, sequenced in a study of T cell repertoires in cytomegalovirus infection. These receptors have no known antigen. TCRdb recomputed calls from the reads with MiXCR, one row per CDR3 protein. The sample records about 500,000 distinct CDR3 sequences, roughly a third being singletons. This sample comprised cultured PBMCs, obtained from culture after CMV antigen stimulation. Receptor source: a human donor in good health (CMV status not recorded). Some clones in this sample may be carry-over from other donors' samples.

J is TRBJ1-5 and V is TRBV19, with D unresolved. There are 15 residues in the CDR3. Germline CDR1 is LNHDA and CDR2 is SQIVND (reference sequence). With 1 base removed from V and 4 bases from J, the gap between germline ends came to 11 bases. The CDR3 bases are TGTGCCAGTAGTATAGGGGCACTAAGGAATCAGCCCCAGCATTTT. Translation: CASSIGALRNQPQHF.

CDR3 in DNA: TGTGCCAGCAGCTCTCGACATGAGGGCACCCATAATTCACCCCTCCACTTT. This gives the protein CASSSRHEGTHNSPLHF. The gene calls are TRBV5-8 and TRBJ1-6; no firm D call. CDR3 size: 17 residues. Trimming pared 3 bases from V and 5 bases from J, leaving 18 bases between. In germline, CDR1 is SGHTS, CDR2 YDEGEE.

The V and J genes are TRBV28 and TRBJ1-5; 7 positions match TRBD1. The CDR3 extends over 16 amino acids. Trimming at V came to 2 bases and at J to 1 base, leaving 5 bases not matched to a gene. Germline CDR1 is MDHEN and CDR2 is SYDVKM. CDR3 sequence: CASSLMDRFSNQPQHF. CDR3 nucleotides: TGTGCCAGCAGTTTAATGGACAGGTTCAGCAATCAGCCCCAGCATTTT.

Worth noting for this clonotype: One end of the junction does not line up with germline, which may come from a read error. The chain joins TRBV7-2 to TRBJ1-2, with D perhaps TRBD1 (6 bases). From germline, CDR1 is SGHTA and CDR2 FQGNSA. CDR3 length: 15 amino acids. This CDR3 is CTSSLAGASSYGYNF. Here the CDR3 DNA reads TGTACCAGCAGCTTAGCGGGGGCCAGCTCCTATGGCTACAACTTC. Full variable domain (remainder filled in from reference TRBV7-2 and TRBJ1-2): GAGVSQSPSNKVTEKGKDVELRCDPISGHTALYWYRQSLGQGLEFLIYFQGNSAPDKSGLPSDRFSAERTGGSVSTLTIQRTQQEDSAVYLCTSSLAGASSYGYNFGSGTRLTVV.

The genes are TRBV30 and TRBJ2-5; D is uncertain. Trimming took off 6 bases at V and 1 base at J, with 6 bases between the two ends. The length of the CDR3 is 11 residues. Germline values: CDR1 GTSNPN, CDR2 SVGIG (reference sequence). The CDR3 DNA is TGTGCCTGCTGGGGCCAAGAGACCCAGTACTTC. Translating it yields CACWGQETQYF.

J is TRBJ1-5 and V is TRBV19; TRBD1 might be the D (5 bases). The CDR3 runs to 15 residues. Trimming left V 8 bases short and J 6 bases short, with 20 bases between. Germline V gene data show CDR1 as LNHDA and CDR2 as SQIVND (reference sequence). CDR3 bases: TGTGCCAGTCGGCTCGGGGGGGGACGAGGTCAGCCCCAGCATTTT. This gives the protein CASRLGGGRGQPQHF.

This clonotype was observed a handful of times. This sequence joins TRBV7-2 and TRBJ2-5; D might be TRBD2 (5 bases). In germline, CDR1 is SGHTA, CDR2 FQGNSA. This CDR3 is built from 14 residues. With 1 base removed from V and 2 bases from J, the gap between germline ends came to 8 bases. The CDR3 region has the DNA TGTGCCAGCAGCTTAGAACTAGGGCAAGAGACCCAGTACTTC. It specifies CASSLELGQETQYF.

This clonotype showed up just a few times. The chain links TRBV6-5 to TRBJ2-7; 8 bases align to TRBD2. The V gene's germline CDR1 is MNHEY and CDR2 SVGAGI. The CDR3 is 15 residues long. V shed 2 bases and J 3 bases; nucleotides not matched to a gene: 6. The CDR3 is CASSYTGTSHYEQYF. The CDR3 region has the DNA TGTGCCAGCAGTTACACTGGGACTAGTCACTACGAGCAGTACTTC.

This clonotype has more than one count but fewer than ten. This chain's CDR3 is CASSISSARGYNEQFF. For the CDR3, the DNA is TGTGCCAGCAGCATATCTAGCGCCAGGGGCTACAATGAGCAGTTCTTC. V usage is TRBV7-8 and J usage is TRBJ2-1; D possibly matches TRBD1 or TRBD2 (6 bases each). The CDR3 runs to 16 residues. Per the germline V gene, CDR1 is SGHVS and CDR2 is FQNEAQ. With 5 bases removed from V and 3 bases from J, the gap between germline ends came to 17 bases. The entire variable domain, with the rest obtained from reference TRBV7-8 and TRBJ2-1, is as follows: GAGVSQSPRYKVAKRGQDVALRCDPISGHVSLFWYQQALGQGPEFLTYFQNEAQLDKSGLPSDRFFAERPEGSVSTLKIQRTQQEDSAVYLCASSISSARGYNEQFFGPGTRLTVL.

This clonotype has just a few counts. As DNA, the CDR3 is TGTGCCAGCAGTTTTATCTCTAGCGGGAGCAACCCTAACAATGAGCAGTTCTTC. As protein: CASSFISSGSNPNNEQFF. The chain carries TRBV27 and TRBJ2-1, with 10 nucleotides matching TRBD2. This CDR3 is built from 18 residues. From germline, CDR1 is MNHEY and CDR2 SMNVEV (reference sequence). Germline trimming cut 3 bases from V and 5 bases from J; bases unmatched to any gene: 13.

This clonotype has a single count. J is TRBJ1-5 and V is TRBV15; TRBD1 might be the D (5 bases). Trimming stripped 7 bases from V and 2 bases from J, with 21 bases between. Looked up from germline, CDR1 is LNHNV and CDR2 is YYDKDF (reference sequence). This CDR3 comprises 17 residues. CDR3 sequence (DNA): TGTGCCACCACCAGGGACCTCGTAGGTGGCCGCAATCAGCCCCAGCATTTT. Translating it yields CATTRDLVGGRNQPQHF. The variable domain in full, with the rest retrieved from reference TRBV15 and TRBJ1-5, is DAMVIQNPRYQVTQFGKPVTLSCSQTLNHNVMYWYQQKSSQAPKLLFHYYDKDFNNEADTPDNFQSRRPNTSFCFLDIRSPGLGDTAMYLCATTRDLVGGRNQPQHFGDGTRLSIL.